The next 21 T cell receptor beta chains were all read from a single sample in a study of T cell responses to AZD1222 COVID-19 vaccine. Generated by immunoSEQ multiplex PCR, the TCRdb table keeps only in-frame clones and is missing some. The repertoire holds about 60,000 clones, with approximately 80% as singletons. Sequencing was performed on peripheral blood, taken on day 0 of AZD1222 vaccination. The receptors shown here come from an adult in good health.

The CDR3 spells CASSQSAGYEQFF. CDR3 nucleotides: TGTGCCAGCAGCCAATCTGCAGGCTATGAGCAGTTCTTC. V gene TRBV16 combines with J gene TRBJ2-1; D is undetermined. The CDR3 is 13 amino acids. CDR1 KGHSY and CDR2 FQNENV come from the germline V gene. Trimming took 0 bases from V and 8 from J, leaving 8 bases between them.

The chain carries TRBV19 and TRBJ2-7; TRBD1 aligns across 9 bases. With V trimmed by 3 bases and J by 2 bases, 14 bases remained unmatched. Germline V gene sequence: CDR1 LNHDA, CDR2 SQIVND (reference sequence). The CDR3 runs to 18 residues. This CDR3 is CASSMVVLGTGHPYEQYF. CDR3 DNA: TGTGCCAGTAGTATGGTTGTTCTCGGGACAGGGCACCCCTACGAGCAGTACTTC.

The chain recombines TRBV12-3 or TRBV12-4 with TRBJ1-2; TRBD1 matches at 9 bases. This CDR3 has 13 amino acids. The V segment lost 5 bases and the J segment 6 bases; nucleotides outside the gene matches: 4. The CDR3 sequence: CASSPTGGDGYTF. The CDR3, as DNA: TGTGCCAGCAGTCCCACAGGGGGCGATGGCTACACCTTC.

The rearrangement links TRBV6-5 to TRBJ2-5, with D maybe TRBD2 (5 bases). V lost 4 bases, J lost 1 base, and 13 bases lay in between. CDR3 size: 15 residues. Germline loops: CDR1 MNHEY, CDR2 SVGAGI. DNA of the CDR3: TGTGCCAGCAGTTTAGACTACAGCACCCAAGAGACCCAGTACTTC. It translates to CASSLDYSTQETQYF.

The chain employs TRBV4-3 and TRBJ1-3, with TRBD1 matching over 7 bases. Germline loops: CDR1 LGHNA, CDR2 YSLEER. After removal of 4 bases from V and 0 bases from J, the junction contained 3 bases not matched to a gene. The CDR3 has 15 residues. The CDR3 spells CASSRDRDSGNTIYF. The CDR3 DNA sequence: TGCGCCAGCAGCCGCGACAGGGACTCTGGAAACACCATATATTTT.

This chain connects TRBV6-5 to TRBJ2-7; D assignment may be TRBD1 or TRBD2 (5 bases each). The CDR3 totals 15 residues. Germline-derived CDR1 and CDR2 are MNHEY and SVGAGI. V was cut by 6 bases and J by 2 bases, with 17 bases left in between. The CDR3 loop reads CASRLNRDETYEQYF. CDR3 bases: TGTGCCAGCAGACTAAACCGGGACGAGACCTACGAGCAGTACTTC.

The chain carries TRBV7-3 and TRBJ2-3; 7 positions match TRBD1. The CDR3 loop spans 15 amino acids. V shed 7 bases and J 2 bases; nucleotides not matched to a gene: 9. The germline V gene has CDR1 SGHTA and CDR2 FQGTGA. CDR3 region: CASTPGQRPTDTQYF. The CDR3 nucleotides read TGTGCCAGCACCCCGGGACAGAGACCCACAGATACGCAGTATTTT.

The chain has TRBV21-1 and TRBJ2-1; the listed D gene, TRBD2, was not tested against the DNA. TRBV21-1 has pseudogene status. The CDR3 totals 14 residues. The CDR3 spells CASSMGLARGRQFF. Written as DNA, the CDR3 is TGTGCCAGCAGCATGGGACTAGCGCGAGGGAGGCAGTTCTTC.

This clone has more than one count but fewer than ten. This sequence joins TRBV2 and TRBJ1-5; 7 nucleotides line up with TRBD1. This CDR3 comprises 15 residues. V gave up 2 bases and J gave up 7 bases; unmatched junction bases: 8. Per the germline V gene, CDR1 is SNHLY and CDR2 is FYNNEI. CDR3 in amino acids: CASSEQSGGDQPQHF. The CDR3 DNA is TGTGCCAGCAGTGAACAGTCAGGGGGTGACCAGCCCCAGCATTTT. Full variable domain (remainder filled in from reference TRBV2 and TRBJ1-5): EPEVTQTPSHQVTQMGQEVILRCVPISNHLYFYWYRQILGQKVEFLVSFYNNEISEKSEIFDDQFSVERPDGSNFTLKIRSTKLEDSAMYFCASSEQSGGDQPQHFGDGTRLSIL.

This chain joins TRBV2 and TRBJ2-7, with D unclear. Germline CDR1 is SNHLY and CDR2 is FYNNEI. The V end lost 2 bases, the J end lost 3 bases, and 14 bases lay between the germline ends. This CDR3 comprises 15 residues. The CDR3 is CASSESGSENYEQYF. The CDR3 nucleotides read TGTGCCAGCAGTGAATCCGGAAGTGAGAACTACGAGCAGTACTTC.

CDR3 loop: CASSQAYFNEKLFF. Here the CDR3 DNA reads TGTGCCAGCAGCCAAGCCTACTTCAATGAAAAACTGTTTTTT. V gene TRBV3-1 (or the pseudogene TRBV3-2) combines with J gene TRBJ1-4; D not resolved. V was cut by 1 base and J by 5 bases, with 8 bases left in between. The CDR3 length is 14 residues. Looked up from germline, CDR1 is LGHDT and CDR2 is YNNKEL (reference sequence).

The rearrangement links TRBV5-6 to TRBJ1-5; no clear D gene. This CDR3 is built from 15 residues. Germline V CDR1 and CDR2: SGHDT, YYEEEE. V lost 0 bases, J lost 5 bases, and 12 bases lay in between. The chain's CDR3 is CASSLAGRSDQPQHF. The CDR3 DNA sequence: TGTGCCAGCAGCTTGGCCGGACGGAGCGATCAGCCCCAGCATTTT.

The rearrangement joins TRBV7-3 to TRBJ2-1; possibly TRBD1 for D (5 bases). V was cut by 2 bases and J by 4 bases, with 12 bases left in between. The CDR3 spans 15 residues. Germline V gives CDR1 SGHTA, CDR2 FQGTGA. The CDR3 DNA sequence: TGTGCCAGCAGCTTAGACAGAACGGCGTACAATGAGCAGTTCTTC. Residues: CASSLDRTAYNEQFF.

The rearrangement uses TRBV19 and TRBJ2-2; 7 bases line up with TRBD2. Trimming took 0 bases from V and 2 from J; bases not matched to a gene: 3. Germline V gene data show CDR1 as LNHDA and CDR2 as SQIVND (reference sequence). The CDR3 length is 16 residues. DNA of the CDR3: TGTGCCAGTAGTATAGAGGGAGGGGTAAACACCGGGGAGCTGTTTTTT. It specifies CASSIEGGVNTGELFF. The whole variable domain, filled in from reference TRBV19 and TRBJ2-2, reads DGGITQSPKYLFRKEGQNVTLSCEQNLNHDAMYWYRQDPGQGLRLIYYSQIVNDFQKGDIAEGYSVSREKKESFPLTVTSAQKNPTAFYLCASSIEGGVNTGELFFGEGSRLTVL.

This clone was seen a handful of times. The chain joins TRBV7-2 to TRBJ1-1; D is uncertain. The germline V gene has CDR1 SGHTA and CDR2 FQGNSA. This CDR3 is built from 14 residues. Trimming took off 5 bases at V and 2 bases at J, with 12 bases between the two ends. CDR3 nucleotide sequence: TGTGCCAGCAGCCCATCCTTGGTTAACACTGAAGCTTTCTTT. Residues: CASSPSLVNTEAFF.

This clone appeared once. The rearrangement uses TRBV28 and TRBJ1-4; 7 nucleotides match TRBD1. CDR3 length equals 14 residues. V lost 5 bases, J lost 8 bases, and 8 bases stayed unmatched. Germline V lookup: CDR1 MDHEN, CDR2 SYDVKM. This chain's CDR3 is CASSTPGQPEKLFF. CDR3 sequence (DNA): TGTGCCAGCAGTACCCCGGGACAGCCCGAAAAACTGTTTTTT.

V usage is TRBV16 and J usage is TRBJ1-1; D unresolved. V dropped 3 bases and J dropped 2 bases, with 10 bases sitting between them. The CDR3 is 14 amino acids. CDR1 and CDR2 (germline): KGHSY, FQNENV. In nucleotides, the CDR3 is TGTGCCAGCAGCCACCCCAGCTTTAACACTGAAGCTTTCTTT. This gives the protein CASSHPSFNTEAFF.

The J gene is TRBJ1-1, the V gene TRBV7-2; D uncertain. Germline CDR1 reads SGHTA; CDR2 reads FQGNSA. Trimming removed 4 bases from V and 3 bases from J, with 9 bases in between. This CDR3 is 13 amino acids long. The CDR3 protein is CASSSIPDTEAFF. CDR3 DNA: TGTGCCAGCAGCTCCATACCCGACACTGAAGCTTTCTTT.

The chain is built from TRBV28 and TRBJ1-5; tentative D call: TRBD1 (5 bases). The CDR3 has 13 amino acids. Trimming cost V 5 bases and J 15 bases, with 20 bases left between them. The germline V gene has CDR1 MDHEN and CDR2 SYDVKM. CDR3 sequence reads: CASSPSPGTVGHF. CDR3 DNA: TGTGCCAGCAGTCCTTCTCCCGGGACCGTGGGGCATTTT. Full variable domain (missing parts from reference TRBV28 and TRBJ1-5): DVKVTQSSRYLVKRTGEKVFLECVQDMDHENMFWYRQDPGLGLRLIYFSYDVKMKEKGDIPEGYSVSREKKERFSLILESASTNQTSMYLCASSPSPGTVGHFGDGTRLSIL.

About this clone: Other DNA sequences in the sample encode the same CDR3. The rearrangement joins TRBV18 to TRBJ1-1; D is uncertain. V lost 2 bases and J lost 1, with 5 bases in between. CDR3 length equals 13 residues. The germline V gene has CDR1 KGHSH and CDR2 LQKENI. The chain's CDR3 is CASSPGENTEAFF. DNA of the CDR3: TGTGCCAGCTCACCAGGAGAGAACACTGAAGCTTTCTTT.

The genes are TRBV28 and TRBJ1-6, with TRBD1 as a possible D gene (6 bases). V was cut by 5 bases and J by 4 bases, with 9 bases left in between. Germline CDR1 and CDR2: MDHEN and SYDVKM. The CDR3 totals 14 residues. CDR3 sequence reads: CASSMTGYNSPLHF. The CDR3 DNA is TGTGCCAGCAGTATGACAGGTTATAATTCACCCCTCCACTTT. The variable domain in full, with the rest retrieved from reference TRBV28 and TRBJ1-6, is DVKVTQSSRYLVKRTGEKVFLECVQDMDHENMFWYRQDPGLGLRLIYFSYDVKMKEKGDIPEGYSVSREKKERFSLILESASTNQTSMYLCASSMTGYNSPLHFGNGTRLTVT.